This TCR beta chain was sequenced in a study of shared T cell receptors in the human thymus. Method: immunoSEQ multiplex PCR; TCRdb's copy keeps in-frame clones and lacks some. The data hold hundreds of thousands of clones, with approximately 89% observed a single time. A further study also used this sample, focusing on human thymus T cells. This second report adds: The donors were infants in Finland with congenital heart defects, otherwise immunologically healthy. Thymus tissue for the work was resected from patients undergoing corrective heart surgery. An apparent bias in V and J gene usage was seen in thymic and blood repertoires. Reports from related research described highly overlapping thymic repertoires among unrelated individuals.

The clonotype was recovered from a boy younger than two with a congenital heart defect. Sequencing was performed on thymocytes.

This CDR3 reads CASSLPTQGVEDEQYF. CDR3 DNA sequence: TGCGCCAGCAGCTTGCCGACACAGGGAGTCGAGGACGAGCAGTACTTC. The chain couples TRBV5-1 to TRBJ2-7; tentatively, D is TRBD1 (6 bases). The CDR3 spans 16 residues. The ends were cut back, 1 base at V and 5 bases at J, with 19 bases in the middle. CDR1 and CDR2 (germline): SGHRS, YFSETQ.